This is a list of T cell receptor beta chains from one sample in a study of beta chain features in type 1 diabetes. The assay was immunoSEQ multiplex PCR, and TCRdb's table has in-frame clones only and misses some. The sample includes under 550,000 clones, 11% of them seen just once. Sequenced input: naive CD4+ T cells from blood. The receptors derive from a young woman in good health. Both conserved end residues are part of each CDR3. Each record gives: CDR3 DNA, CDR3 protein, D gene, J gene, V gene, clone size. A D gene is named only where the DNA matches it firmly. Clone size is not always given. Where it is, it says once, few, many or a class for expanded clones.

CDR3 DNA: TGTGCCAGCAGCCGCGAGGCAGGCTCCTACGAGCAGTACTTC; CDR3 protein: CASSREAGSYEQYF; D gene: -; J gene: TRBJ2-7; V gene: TRBV2; clone size: -
CDR3 DNA: TGTGCCAGCAGTCGGACATCGGTTAACGGGGAGCTGTTTTTT; CDR3 protein: CASSRTSVNGELFF; D gene: -; J gene: TRBJ2-2; V gene: TRBV28; clone size: -
CDR3 DNA: TGTGCCAGCAGCTACCCTAGCGGGAGGACTAGCACAGATACGCAGTATTTT; CDR3 protein: CASSYPSGRTSTDTQYF; D gene: TRBD2; J gene: TRBJ2-3; V gene: TRBV5-4; clone size: -
CDR3 DNA: TGTGCCAGCATCAAGACTAGTGGGGATGAGCAGTTCTTC; CDR3 protein: CASIKTSGDEQFF; D gene: -; J gene: TRBJ2-1; V gene: TRBV6-6; clone size: -
CDR3 DNA: TGCAGCGTTGAGGAGGATTACGGGGAGACCCAGTACTTC; CDR3 protein: CSVEEDYGETQYF; D gene: -; J gene: TRBJ2-5; V gene: TRBV29-1; clone size: few
CDR3 DNA: TGTGCCAGCAGTGAATCTGAGTCGGGCTACACCTTC; CDR3 protein: CASSESESGYTF; D gene: -; J gene: TRBJ1-2; V gene: TRBV2; clone size: -
CDR3 DNA: TGTGCCAGCAGCTTAGAACCCCCATACCATGAGCAGTTCTTC; CDR3 protein: CASSLEPPYHEQFF; D gene: -; J gene: TRBJ2-1; V gene: TRBV11-1; clone size: -
CDR3 DNA: TGTGCCAGCATTATACTAACGACTAAAGATACGCAGTATTTT; CDR3 protein: CASIILTTKDTQYF; D gene: -; J gene: TRBJ2-3; V gene: TRBV6-6; clone size: -
CDR3 DNA: TGTGCCAGCAGCCGTGACAGTGGAGCGATCAACACCATATATTTT; CDR3 protein: CASSRDSGAINTIYF; D gene: -; J gene: TRBJ1-3; V gene: TRBV7-9; clone size: -
CDR3 DNA: TGTGCCAGCAGAGGACAGGGGGAATCCCAGCAGTACTTC; CDR3 protein: CASRGQGESQQYF; D gene: TRBD1; J gene: TRBJ2-7; V gene: TRBV25-1; clone size: few
CDR3 DNA: TGTGCCAGCGGACAGGGAAACATTCAGTACTTC; CDR3 protein: CASGQGNIQYF; D gene: TRBD1; J gene: TRBJ2-4; V gene: TRBV19; clone size: few
CDR3 DNA: TGTGCCAGCAGCATCCTCGGACAGGCCTACGAGCAGTACTTC; CDR3 protein: CASSILGQAYEQYF; D gene: TRBD1; J gene: TRBJ2-7; V gene: TRBV7-9; clone size: -
CDR3 DNA: TGTGCCAGCTCACCAAGTCGGACAGGGGGCTCCAACAATGAGCAGTTCTTC; CDR3 protein: CASSPSRTGGSNNEQFF; D gene: TRBD1; J gene: TRBJ2-1; V gene: TRBV18; clone size: -
CDR3 DNA: TGTGCCAGCAGCTTAGTGGGGAACCCGGGGAATGAGCAGTTCTTC; CDR3 protein: CASSLVGNPGNEQFF; D gene: -; J gene: TRBJ2-1; V gene: TRBV7-9; clone size: few
CDR3 DNA: TGTGCCACCAGCAGATACAATCAGCCCCAGCATTTT; CDR3 protein: CATSRYNQPQHF; D gene: -; J gene: TRBJ1-5; V gene: TRBV15; clone size: -
CDR3 DNA: TGTGCCACCCGCTTCGCCGGGAAGAACACTGAAGCTTTCTTT; CDR3 protein: CATRFAGKNTEAFF; D gene: -; J gene: TRBJ1-1; V gene: TRBV27; clone size: -
CDR3 DNA: TGTGCCAGCAGCTTATTATCCGGGGATTACAATGAGCAGTTCTTC; CDR3 protein: CASSLLSGDYNEQFF; D gene: -; J gene: TRBJ2-1; V gene: TRBV7-6; clone size: few
CDR3 DNA: TGCGCCAGCAGCCATAGCGGGAGAGGAACAGATACGCAGTATTTT; CDR3 protein: CASSHSGRGTDTQYF; D gene: TRBD2; J gene: TRBJ2-3; V gene: TRBV4-1; clone size: few
CDR3 DNA: TGTGCCAGCAGCGTAAGAAGAGGGCAGGGGCCTGCTTGGGGTGAGCAGTTCTTC; CDR3 protein: CASSVRRGQGPAWGEQFF; D gene: -; J gene: TRBJ2-1; V gene: TRBV9; clone size: -
CDR3 DNA: TGTGCCAGCAGCTACGACAGGGAAAACACTGAAGCTTTCTTT; CDR3 protein: CASSYDRENTEAFF; D gene: TRBD1; J gene: TRBJ1-1; V gene: TRBV7-9; clone size: -
CDR3 DNA: TGCGCCAGCAGACAGGGAAACTCCTATAATTCACCCCTCCACTTT; CDR3 protein: CASRQGNSYNSPLHF; D gene: -; J gene: TRBJ1-6; V gene: TRBV4-3; clone size: few
CDR3 DNA: TGTGCCAGCAGTGGCGACAGGTCCAGGCGGGGTGGCTACACCTTC; CDR3 protein: CASSGDRSRRGGYTF; D gene: -; J gene: TRBJ1-2; V gene: TRBV27; clone size: -
CDR3 DNA: TGTGCCAGCTCACTCCATCAGGGTTTATTCTACGAGCAGTACTTC; CDR3 protein: CASSLHQGLFYEQYF; D gene: -; J gene: TRBJ2-7; V gene: TRBV18; clone size: -
CDR3 DNA: TGTGCCAGCAGCTCCGGGACTAGCGGGAAGTACGAGCAGTACTTC; CDR3 protein: CASSSGTSGKYEQYF; D gene: TRBD2; J gene: TRBJ2-7; V gene: TRBV5-4; clone size: few
CDR3 DNA: TGTGCCAGCAGCTACGACAGTGAGAACACTGAAGCTTTCTTT; CDR3 protein: CASSYDSENTEAFF; D gene: -; J gene: TRBJ1-1; V gene: TRBV7-2; clone size: few
CDR3 DNA: TGCGCCAGCAGCTTGGGGGACAGGTATAATTCACCCCTCCACTTT; CDR3 protein: CASSLGDRYNSPLHF; D gene: TRBD1; J gene: TRBJ1-6; V gene: TRBV5-1; clone size: -
CDR3 DNA: TGTGCCAGCAGCTTGAGCTCCTACAATGAGCAGTTCTTC; CDR3 protein: CASSLSSYNEQFF; D gene: -; J gene: TRBJ2-1; V gene: TRBV7-2; clone size: -
CDR3 DNA: TGTGCCAGCAGCGTAGCGGACAATGAGCAGTTCTTC; CDR3 protein: CASSVADNEQFF; D gene: -; J gene: TRBJ2-1; V gene: TRBV9; clone size: -
CDR3 DNA: TGCGCCAGCAGCCAAATCCTAGCCTCGAACGAGCAGTACTTC; CDR3 protein: CASSQILASNEQYF; D gene: -; J gene: TRBJ2-7; V gene: TRBV4-3; clone size: few
CDR3 DNA: TGCGCCAGCAGCCAGCCCAGGACAGGAGTAGGAAAGACCCAGTACTTC; CDR3 protein: CASSQPRTGVGKTQYF; D gene: TRBD1; J gene: TRBJ2-5; V gene: TRBV4-1; clone size: few
CDR3 DNA: TGTGCCAGCAGCTTGATGGACTCACCCCTCCACTTT; CDR3 protein: CASSLMDSPLHF; D gene: -; J gene: TRBJ1-6; V gene: TRBV5-4; clone size: once
CDR3 DNA: TGTGCCAGCCGGGGGGATACGCAGTATTTT; CDR3 protein: CASRGDTQYF; D gene: -; J gene: TRBJ2-3; V gene: TRBV10-3; clone size: many
CDR3 DNA: TGCGCCAGCAGCGCTCATCAGAGCGGGGGGTACGAGCAGTACTTC; CDR3 protein: CASSAHQSGGYEQYF; D gene: TRBD2; J gene: TRBJ2-7; V gene: TRBV5-1; clone size: few
CDR3 DNA: TGTGCCAGCAGCCTCTTAGGAGAGACCCAGTACTTC; CDR3 protein: CASSLLGETQYF; D gene: -; J gene: TRBJ2-5; V gene: TRBV11-2; clone size: -
CDR3 DNA: TGTGCCAGCAGTTTTAGGGGGATCCATGGCTACACCTTC; CDR3 protein: CASSFRGIHGYTF; D gene: -; J gene: TRBJ1-2; V gene: TRBV28; clone size: -
CDR3 DNA: TGTGCCAGCAGCTCCGGGACGTCCAACTATGGCTACACCTTC; CDR3 protein: CASSSGTSNYGYTF; D gene: -; J gene: TRBJ1-2; V gene: TRBV7-2; clone size: -
CDR3 DNA: TGTGCCATCGCAAAGCGGAACACTGAAGCTTTCTTT; CDR3 protein: CAIAKRNTEAFF; D gene: -; J gene: TRBJ1-1; V gene: TRBV10-3; clone size: many
CDR3 DNA: TGTGCCAGCAGCTTAGCTCGGGGGACTGAGACCAAAAACATTCAGTACTTC; CDR3 protein: CASSLARGTETKNIQYF; D gene: -; J gene: TRBJ2-4; V gene: TRBV7-9; clone size: few
CDR3 DNA: TGCGCCAGCAGCTTGGTGATGGCGGGAGTACCCTACAATGAGCAGTTCTTC; CDR3 protein: CASSLVMAGVPYNEQFF; D gene: TRBD2; J gene: TRBJ2-1; V gene: TRBV5-1; clone size: -
CDR3 DNA: TGTGCCAGCAGCTTACGCCCGGTGGGGACCAACTCACCCCTCCACTTT; CDR3 protein: CASSLRPVGTNSPLHF; D gene: -; J gene: TRBJ1-6; V gene: TRBV7-2; clone size: few
CDR3 DNA: TGTGCCAGCAGCTTAGCGGACAGGATGGGCACTGAAGCTTTCTTT; CDR3 protein: CASSLADRMGTEAFF; D gene: TRBD1; J gene: TRBJ1-1; V gene: TRBV13; clone size: few
CDR3 DNA: TGTGCCACCAGCAGAGAGGGACAGGACCCCTACGAGCAGTACTTC; CDR3 protein: CATSREGQDPYEQYF; D gene: TRBD1; J gene: TRBJ2-7; V gene: TRBV15; clone size: -
CDR3 DNA: TGTGCCAGCAGCCTCGACATACAGGGGATAGCCAAAAACATTCAGTACTTC; CDR3 protein: CASSLDIQGIAKNIQYF; D gene: -; J gene: TRBJ2-4; V gene: TRBV21-1; clone size: few
CDR3 DNA: TGTGCCAGCAGCACCGGACAGGGAAACTCTGGAAACACCATATATTTT; CDR3 protein: CASSTGQGNSGNTIYF; D gene: TRBD1; J gene: TRBJ1-3; V gene: TRBV7-8; clone size: -